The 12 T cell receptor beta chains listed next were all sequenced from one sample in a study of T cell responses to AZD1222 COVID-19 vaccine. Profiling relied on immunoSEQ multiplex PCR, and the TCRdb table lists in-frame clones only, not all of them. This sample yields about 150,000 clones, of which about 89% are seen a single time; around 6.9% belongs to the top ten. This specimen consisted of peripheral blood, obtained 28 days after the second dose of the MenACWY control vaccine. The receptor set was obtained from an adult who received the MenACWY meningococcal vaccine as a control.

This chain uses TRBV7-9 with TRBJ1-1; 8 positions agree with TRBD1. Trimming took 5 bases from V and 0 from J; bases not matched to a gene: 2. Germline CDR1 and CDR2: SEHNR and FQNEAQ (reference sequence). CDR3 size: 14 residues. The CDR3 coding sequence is TGTGCCAGCAGCCGGGACAGGCTGAACACTGAAGCTTTCTTT. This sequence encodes CASSRDRLNTEAFF.

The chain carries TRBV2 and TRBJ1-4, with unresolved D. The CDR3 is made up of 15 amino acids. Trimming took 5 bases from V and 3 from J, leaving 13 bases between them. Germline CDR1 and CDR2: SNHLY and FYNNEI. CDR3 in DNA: TGTGCCAGCAGTCTGTGGGGTGTAGCTAATGAAAAACTGTTTTTT. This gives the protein CASSLWGVANEKLFF.

The CDR3 DNA follows: TGCGCCAGCAGCCAAGCCGGGACAGGGCGGAGCAATCAGCCCCAGCATTTT. It codes for CASSQAGTGRSNQPQHF. The chain combines TRBV4-1 with TRBJ1-5; 9 bases are shared with TRBD1. This CDR3 is 17 amino acids long. In germline, CDR1 is MGHRA, CDR2 YSYEKL. V trimming: 1 base; J trimming: 1 base; junction bases outside the gene matches: 5.

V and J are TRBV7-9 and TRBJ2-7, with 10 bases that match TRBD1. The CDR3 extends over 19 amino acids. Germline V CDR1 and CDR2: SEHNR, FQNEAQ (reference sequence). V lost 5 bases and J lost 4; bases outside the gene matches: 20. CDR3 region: CASSLGRLNRDRGPYEQYF. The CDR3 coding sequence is TGTGCCAGCAGCCTAGGAAGACTCAACCGGGACAGGGGTCCTTACGAGCAGTACTTC.

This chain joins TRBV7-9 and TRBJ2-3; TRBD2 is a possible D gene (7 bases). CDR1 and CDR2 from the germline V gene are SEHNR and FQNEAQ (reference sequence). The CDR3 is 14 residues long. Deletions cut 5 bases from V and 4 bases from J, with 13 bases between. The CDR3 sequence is CASSVQGGSDTQYF. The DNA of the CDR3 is TGTGCCAGCAGCGTACAGGGAGGGTCAGATACGCAGTATTTT.

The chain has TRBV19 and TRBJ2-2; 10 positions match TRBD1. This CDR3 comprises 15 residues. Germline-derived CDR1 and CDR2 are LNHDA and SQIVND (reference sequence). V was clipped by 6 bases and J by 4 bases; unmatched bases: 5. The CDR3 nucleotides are TGTGCCAGTAGGAAATGGACAGGGGGCACCGGGGAGCTGTTTTTT. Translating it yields CASRKWTGGTGELFF.

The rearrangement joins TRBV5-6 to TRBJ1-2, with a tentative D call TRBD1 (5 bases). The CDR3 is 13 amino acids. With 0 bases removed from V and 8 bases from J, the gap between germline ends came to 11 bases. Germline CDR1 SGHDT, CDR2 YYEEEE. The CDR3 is CASSLASGSGYTF. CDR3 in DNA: TGTGCCAGCAGCTTGGCCTCAGGGTCCGGCTACACCTTC. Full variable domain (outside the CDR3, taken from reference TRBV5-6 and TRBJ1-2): DAGVTQSPTHLIKTRGQQVTLRCSPKSGHDTVSWYQQALGQGPQFIFQYYEEEERQRGNFPDRFSGHQFPNYSSELNVNALLLGDSALYLCASSLASGSGYTFGSGTRLTVV.

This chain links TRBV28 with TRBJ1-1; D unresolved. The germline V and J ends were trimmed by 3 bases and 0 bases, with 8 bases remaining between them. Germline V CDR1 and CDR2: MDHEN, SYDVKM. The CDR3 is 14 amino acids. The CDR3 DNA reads TGTGCCAGCAGTTTGCCAGAATTGAACACTGAAGCTTTCTTT. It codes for CASSLPELNTEAFF.

This CDR3 reads CASSLDRRLGYTF. In DNA form, the CDR3 reads TGTGCCAGCAGCCTGGACAGGCGTCTTGGCTACACCTTC. This sequence joins TRBV12-3 or TRBV12-4 and TRBJ1-2; TRBD1 aligns across 7 bases. The V gene end was trimmed by 6 bases and the J gene end by 7 bases; junction bases not matched to a gene: 8. The CDR3 loop spans 13 amino acids.

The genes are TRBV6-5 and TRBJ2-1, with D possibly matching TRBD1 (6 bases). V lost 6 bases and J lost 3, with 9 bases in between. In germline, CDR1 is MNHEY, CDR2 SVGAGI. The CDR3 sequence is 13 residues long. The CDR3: CASRQGYYNEQFF. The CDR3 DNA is TGTGCCAGCAGGCAGGGGTACTACAATGAGCAGTTCTTC.

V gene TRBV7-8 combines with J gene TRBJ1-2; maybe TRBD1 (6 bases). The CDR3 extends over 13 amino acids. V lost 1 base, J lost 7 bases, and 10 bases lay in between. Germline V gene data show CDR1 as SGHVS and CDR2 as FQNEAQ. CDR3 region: CASSLGVDSGYTF. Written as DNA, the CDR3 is TGTGCCAGCAGCTTAGGCGTGGACAGTGGCTACACCTTC.

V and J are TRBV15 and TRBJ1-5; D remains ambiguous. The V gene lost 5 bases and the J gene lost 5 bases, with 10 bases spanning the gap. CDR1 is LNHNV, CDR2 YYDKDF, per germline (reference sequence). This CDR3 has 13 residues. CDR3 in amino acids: CATSSRYDQPQHF. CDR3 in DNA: TGTGCCACCAGCTCCCGGTACGATCAGCCCCAGCATTTT.